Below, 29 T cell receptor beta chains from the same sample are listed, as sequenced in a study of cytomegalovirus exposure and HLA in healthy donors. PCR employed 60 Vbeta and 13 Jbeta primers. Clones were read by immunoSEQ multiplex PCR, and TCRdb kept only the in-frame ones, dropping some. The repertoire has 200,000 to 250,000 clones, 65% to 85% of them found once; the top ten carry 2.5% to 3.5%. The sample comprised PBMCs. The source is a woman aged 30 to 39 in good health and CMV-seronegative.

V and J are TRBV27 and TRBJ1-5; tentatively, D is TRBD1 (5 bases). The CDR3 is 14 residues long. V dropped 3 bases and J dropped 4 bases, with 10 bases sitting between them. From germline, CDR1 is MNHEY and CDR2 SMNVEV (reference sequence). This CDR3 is CASSLSRANQPQHF. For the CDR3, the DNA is TGTGCCAGCAGTTTGTCCAGGGCGAATCAGCCCCAGCATTTT.

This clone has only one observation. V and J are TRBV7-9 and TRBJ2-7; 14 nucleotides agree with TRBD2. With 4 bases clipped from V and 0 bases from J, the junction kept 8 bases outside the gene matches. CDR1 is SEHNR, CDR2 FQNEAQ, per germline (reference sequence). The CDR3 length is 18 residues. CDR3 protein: CASSSGGTSGSHSYEQYF. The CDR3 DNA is TGTGCCAGCAGCTCTGGTGGGACTAGCGGGAGTCACTCCTACGAGCAGTACTTC.

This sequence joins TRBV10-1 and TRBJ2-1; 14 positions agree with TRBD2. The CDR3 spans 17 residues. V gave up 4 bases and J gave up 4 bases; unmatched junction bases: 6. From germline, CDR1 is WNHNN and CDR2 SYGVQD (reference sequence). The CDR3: CASSAGTSGGPYNEQFF. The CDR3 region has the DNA TGCGCCAGCAGTGCCGGGACTAGCGGGGGCCCTTACAATGAGCAGTTCTTC.

In DNA, the CDR3 is TGTGCCAGCAGTTCGGACAGGGGGCTGAGCACTGAAGCTTTCTTT. Protein: CASSSDRGLSTEAFF. The chain uses TRBV28 and TRBJ1-1, with TRBD1 matching 11 bases. CDR1 and CDR2 from the germline V gene are MDHEN and SYDVKM. J was trimmed by 4 bases and V by 4 bases; bases with no gene match: 5. This CDR3 has 15 residues.

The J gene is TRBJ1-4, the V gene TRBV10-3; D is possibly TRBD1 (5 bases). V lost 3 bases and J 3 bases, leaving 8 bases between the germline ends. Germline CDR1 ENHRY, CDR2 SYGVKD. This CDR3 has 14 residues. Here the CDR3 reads CAISDSTANEKLFF. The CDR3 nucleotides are TGTGCCATCAGTGACTCGACAGCTAATGAAAAACTGTTTTTT.

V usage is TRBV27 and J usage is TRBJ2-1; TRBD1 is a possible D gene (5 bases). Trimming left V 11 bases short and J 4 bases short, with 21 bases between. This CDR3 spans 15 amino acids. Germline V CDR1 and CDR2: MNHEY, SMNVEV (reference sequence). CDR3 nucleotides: TGTGCCCCCCGTAGGGGCTACCTCTTTTACAATGAGCAGTTCTTC. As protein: CAPRRGYLFYNEQFF.

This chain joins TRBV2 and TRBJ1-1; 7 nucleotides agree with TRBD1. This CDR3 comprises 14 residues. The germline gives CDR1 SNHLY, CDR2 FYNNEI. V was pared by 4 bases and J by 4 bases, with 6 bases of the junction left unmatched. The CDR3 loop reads CASSGQGSGTEAFF. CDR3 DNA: TGTGCCAGCAGTGGACAGGGATCGGGCACTGAAGCTTTCTTT.

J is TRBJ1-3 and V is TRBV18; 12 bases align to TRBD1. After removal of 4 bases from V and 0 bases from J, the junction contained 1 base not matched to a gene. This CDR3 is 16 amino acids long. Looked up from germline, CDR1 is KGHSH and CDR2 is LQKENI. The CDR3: CASSRGQGASGNTIYF. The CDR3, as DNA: TGTGCCAGCTCACGGGGACAGGGGGCCTCTGGAAACACCATATATTTT.

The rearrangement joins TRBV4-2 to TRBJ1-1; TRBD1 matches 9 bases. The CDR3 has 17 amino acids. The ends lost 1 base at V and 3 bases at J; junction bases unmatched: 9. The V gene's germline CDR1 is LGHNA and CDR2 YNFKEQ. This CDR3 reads CASSQVYRGLRDTEAFF. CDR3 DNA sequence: TGTGCCAGCAGCCAAGTCTACAGGGGGCTAAGGGACACTGAAGCTTTCTTT.

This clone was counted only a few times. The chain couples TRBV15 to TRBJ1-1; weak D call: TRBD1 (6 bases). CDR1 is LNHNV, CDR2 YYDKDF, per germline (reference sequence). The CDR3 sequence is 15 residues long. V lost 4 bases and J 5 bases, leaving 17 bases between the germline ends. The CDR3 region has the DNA TGTGCCACCAGCATCTGGACAGACCGGGGTACTGAAGCTTTCTTT. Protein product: CATSIWTDRGTEAFF.

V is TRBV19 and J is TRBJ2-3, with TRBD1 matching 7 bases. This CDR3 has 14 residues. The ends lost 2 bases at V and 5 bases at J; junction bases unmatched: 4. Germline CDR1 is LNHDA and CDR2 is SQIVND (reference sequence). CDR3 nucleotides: TGTGCCAGTAGTATACCAGGGGGTCAAGATACGCAGTATTTT. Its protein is CASSIPGGQDTQYF.

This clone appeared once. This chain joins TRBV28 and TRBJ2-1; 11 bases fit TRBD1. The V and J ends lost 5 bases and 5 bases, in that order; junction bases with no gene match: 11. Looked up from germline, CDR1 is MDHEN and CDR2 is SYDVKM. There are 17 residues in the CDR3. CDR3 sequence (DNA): TGTGCCAGCAGTCCCCTCGGACAGGGGGCAGATAACAATGAGCAGTTCTTC. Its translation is CASSPLGQGADNNEQFF.

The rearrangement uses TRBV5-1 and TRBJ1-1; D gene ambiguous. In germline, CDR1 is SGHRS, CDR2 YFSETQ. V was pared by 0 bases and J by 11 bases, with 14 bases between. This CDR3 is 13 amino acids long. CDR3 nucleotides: TGCGCCAGCAGCTTGGACCAGGCCGGAGGGGCTTTCTTT. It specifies CASSLDQAGGAFF.

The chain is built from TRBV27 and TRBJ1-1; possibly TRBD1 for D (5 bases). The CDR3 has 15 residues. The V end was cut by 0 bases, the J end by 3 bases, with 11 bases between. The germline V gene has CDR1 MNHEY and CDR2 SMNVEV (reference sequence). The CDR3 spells CASSLSRDFYTEAFF. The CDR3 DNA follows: TGTGCCAGCAGTTTATCCCGGGACTTCTACACTGAAGCTTTCTTT.

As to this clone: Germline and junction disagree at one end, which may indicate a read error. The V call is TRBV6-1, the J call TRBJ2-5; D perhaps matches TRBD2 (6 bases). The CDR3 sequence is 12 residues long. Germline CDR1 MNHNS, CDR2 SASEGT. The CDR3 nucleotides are TGTGCCAGCAGCGAAACCGGAGGGACCGGGAACTTC. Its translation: CASSETGGTGNF.

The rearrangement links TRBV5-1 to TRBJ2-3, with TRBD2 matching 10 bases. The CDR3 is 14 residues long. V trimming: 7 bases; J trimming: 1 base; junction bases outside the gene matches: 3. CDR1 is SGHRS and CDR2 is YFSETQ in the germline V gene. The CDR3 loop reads CASGGTSGTDTQYF. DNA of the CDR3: TGCGCCAGCGGAGGGACTAGCGGCACAGATACGCAGTATTTT. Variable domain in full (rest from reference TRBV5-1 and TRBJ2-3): KAGVTQTPRYLIKTRGQQVTLSCSPISGHRSVSWYQQTPGQGLQFLFEYFSETQRNKGNFPGRFSGRQFSNSRSEMNVSTLELGDSALYLCASGGTSGTDTQYFGPGTRLTVL.

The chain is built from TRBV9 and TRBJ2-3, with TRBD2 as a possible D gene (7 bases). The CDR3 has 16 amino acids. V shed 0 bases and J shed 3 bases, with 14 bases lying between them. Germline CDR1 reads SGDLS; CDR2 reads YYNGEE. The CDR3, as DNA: TGTGCCAGCAGCGTAGTCGAGGGGGGGCTGACAGATACGCAGTATTTT. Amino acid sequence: CASSVVEGGLTDTQYF.

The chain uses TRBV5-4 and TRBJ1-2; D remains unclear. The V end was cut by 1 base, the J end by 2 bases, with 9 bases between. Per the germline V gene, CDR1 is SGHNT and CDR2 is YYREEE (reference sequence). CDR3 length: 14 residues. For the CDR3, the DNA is TGTGCCAGCAGCTTGTGGCGGATCAACTATGGCTACACCTTC. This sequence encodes CASSLWRINYGYTF. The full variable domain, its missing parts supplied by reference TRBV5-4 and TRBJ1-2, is ETGVTQSPTHLIKTRGQQVTLRCSSQSGHNTVSWYQQALGQGPQFIFQYYREEENGRGNFPPRFSGLQFPNYSSELNVNALELDDSALYLCASSLWRINYGYTFGSGTRLTVV.

In DNA form, the CDR3 reads TGTGCCAGCAGCTTGTTCGGCGGGATCTCCTACGAGCAGTACTTC. Its protein is CASSLFGGISYEQYF. The chain links TRBV28 to TRBJ2-7; tentatively, D is TRBD2 (6 bases). The CDR3 has 15 residues. The V gene lost 6 bases and the J gene lost 0 bases, with 15 bases spanning the gap. CDR1 and CDR2 (germline): MDHEN, SYDVKM.

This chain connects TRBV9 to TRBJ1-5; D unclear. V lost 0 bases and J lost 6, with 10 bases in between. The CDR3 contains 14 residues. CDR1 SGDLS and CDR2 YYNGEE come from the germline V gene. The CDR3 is CASSVGGSGQPQHF. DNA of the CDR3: TGTGCCAGCAGCGTAGGTGGGAGCGGTCAGCCCCAGCATTTT.

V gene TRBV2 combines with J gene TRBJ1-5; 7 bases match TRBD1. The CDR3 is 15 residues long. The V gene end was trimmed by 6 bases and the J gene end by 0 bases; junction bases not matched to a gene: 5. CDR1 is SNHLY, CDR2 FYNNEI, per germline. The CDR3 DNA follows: TGTGCCAGCAGGCAACAGGGGAGTAGCAATCAGCCCCAGCATTTT. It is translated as CASRQQGSSNQPQHF.

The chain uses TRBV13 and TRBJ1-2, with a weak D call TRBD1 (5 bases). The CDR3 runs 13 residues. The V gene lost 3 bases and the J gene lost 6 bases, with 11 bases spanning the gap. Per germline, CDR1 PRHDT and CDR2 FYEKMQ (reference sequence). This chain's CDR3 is CASSFSGGNGYTF. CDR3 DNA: TGTGCCAGCAGCTTTAGCGGGGGGAATGGCTACACCTTC.

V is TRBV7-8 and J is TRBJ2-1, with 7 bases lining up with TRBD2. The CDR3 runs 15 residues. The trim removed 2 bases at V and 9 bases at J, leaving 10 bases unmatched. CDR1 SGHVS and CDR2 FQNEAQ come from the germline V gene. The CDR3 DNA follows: TGTGCCAGCAGCTTATCGGGGGGACTCCTAATTGAGCAGTTCTTC. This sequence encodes CASSLSGGLLIEQFF.

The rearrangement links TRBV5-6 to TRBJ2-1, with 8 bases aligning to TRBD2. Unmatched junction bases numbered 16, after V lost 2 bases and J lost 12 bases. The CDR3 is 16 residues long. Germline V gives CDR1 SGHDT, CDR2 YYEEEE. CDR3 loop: CASSFEGGTRTIGQFF. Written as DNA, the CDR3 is TGTGCCAGCAGCTTTGAGGGCGGGACTAGGACTATTGGGCAGTTCTTC.

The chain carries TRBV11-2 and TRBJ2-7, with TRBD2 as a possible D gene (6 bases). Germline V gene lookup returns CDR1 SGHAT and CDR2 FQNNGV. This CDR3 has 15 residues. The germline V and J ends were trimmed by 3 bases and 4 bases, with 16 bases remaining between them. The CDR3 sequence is CASSLGFASAYEQYF. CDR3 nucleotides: TGTGCCAGCAGCTTGGGATTTGCTAGCGCGTACGAGCAGTACTTC. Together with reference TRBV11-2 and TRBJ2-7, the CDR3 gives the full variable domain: EAGVAQSPRYKIIEKRQSVAFWCNPISGHATLYWYQQILGQGPKLLIQFQNNGVVDDSQLPKDRFSAERLKGVDSTLKIQPAKLEDSAVYLCASSLGFASAYEQYFGPGTRLTVT.

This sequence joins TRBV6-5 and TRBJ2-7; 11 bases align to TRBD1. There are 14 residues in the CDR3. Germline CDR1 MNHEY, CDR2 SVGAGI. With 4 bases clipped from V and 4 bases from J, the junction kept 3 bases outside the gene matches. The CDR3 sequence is CASSWGQGGYEQYF. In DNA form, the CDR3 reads TGTGCCAGCAGTTGGGGACAGGGGGGTTACGAGCAGTACTTC.

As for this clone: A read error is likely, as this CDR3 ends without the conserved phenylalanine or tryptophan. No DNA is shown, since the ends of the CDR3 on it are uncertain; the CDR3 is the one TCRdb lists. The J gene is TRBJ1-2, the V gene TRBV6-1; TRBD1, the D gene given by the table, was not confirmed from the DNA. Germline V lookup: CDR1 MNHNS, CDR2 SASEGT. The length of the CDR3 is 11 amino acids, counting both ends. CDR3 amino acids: CASTGTGLPLY.

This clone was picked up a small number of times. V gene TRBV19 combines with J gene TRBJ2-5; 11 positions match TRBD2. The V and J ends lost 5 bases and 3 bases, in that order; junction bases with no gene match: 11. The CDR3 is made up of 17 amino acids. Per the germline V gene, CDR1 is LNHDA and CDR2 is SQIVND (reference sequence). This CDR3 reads CASSAAVLAGGEETQYF. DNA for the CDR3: TGTGCCAGTAGTGCCGCCGTGCTAGCGGGAGGAGAAGAGACCCAGTACTTC.

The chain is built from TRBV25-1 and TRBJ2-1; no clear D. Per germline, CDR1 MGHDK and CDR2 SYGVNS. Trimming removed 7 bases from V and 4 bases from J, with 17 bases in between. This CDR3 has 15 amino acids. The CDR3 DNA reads TGTGCCAGCAAGTTGGTCCGAGAGGAGTACAATGAGCAGTTCTTC. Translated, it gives CASKLVREEYNEQFF.